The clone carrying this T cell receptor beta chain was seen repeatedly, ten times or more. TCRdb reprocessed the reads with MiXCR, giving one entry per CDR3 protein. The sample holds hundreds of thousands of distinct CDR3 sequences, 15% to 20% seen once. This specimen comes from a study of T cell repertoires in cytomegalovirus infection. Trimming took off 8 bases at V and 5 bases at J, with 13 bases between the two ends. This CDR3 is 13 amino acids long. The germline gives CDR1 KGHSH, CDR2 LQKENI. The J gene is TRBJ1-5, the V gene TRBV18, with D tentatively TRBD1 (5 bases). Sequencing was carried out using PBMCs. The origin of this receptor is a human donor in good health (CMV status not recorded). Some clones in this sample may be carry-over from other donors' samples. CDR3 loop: CASSPGEDQPQHF. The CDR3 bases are TGTGCCAGCAGCCCGGGGGAGGATCAGCCCCAGCATTTT.